The rows below give T cell receptor beta chains drawn from one sample of a study of control samples from healthy donors and cancer patients. Data came from immunoSEQ multiplex PCR; TCRdb stores just in-frame clones and leaves some out. The sample includes some 140,000 clones, roughly 92% seen only once; the top ten take about 11%. Sequencing input: blood. These receptors all come from a man younger than 40 in good health. Each CDR3 is given with its conserved first and last residue. The order of the fields is clone size, CDR3 length, D gene, J gene, V gene, CDR3 DNA, CDR3 protein. D genes are given only for firm matches. Clone size appears in some rows only: once, few, many, or a class for an expanded clone.

- 15 TRBD1 TRBJ2-7 TRBV10-3 TGTGCCATCAGTCGGACAGGCGGTGTCTCCTACGAGCAGTACTTC CAISRTGGVSYEQYF
- 15 - TRBJ2-5 TRBV7-9 TGTGCCAGCAGCTTAGCCCTCGGGGTTCAAGAGACCCAGTACTTC CASSLALGVQETQYF
- 16 - TRBJ1-4 TRBV28 TGTGCCAGCACCCCAGGGGCGGGGGCTAGGCGTGAAAAACTGTTTTTT CASTPGAGARREKLFF
few 13 - TRBJ1-6 TRBV28 TGTGCCAGCAGTAGGCTCTATAATTCACCCCTCCACTTT CASSRLYNSPLHF
- 14 - TRBJ1-2 TRBV5-4 TGTGCCAGCAGCCCCAAGGGGGGCCATTTTGGCTACACCTTC CASSPKGGHFGYTF
- 15 TRBD1 TRBJ2-1 TRBV18 TGTGCCAGCTCACCCCTGGGACAGGCCAACAATGAGCAGTTCTTC CASSPLGQANNEQFF
- 17 - TRBJ1-6 TRBV3-1/TRBV3-2 TGTGCCAGCAGCCAAGAAACCACCAGACGCTATAATTCACCCCTCCACTTT CASSQETTRRYNSPLHF
- 15 TRBD2 TRBJ2-1 TRBV6-1 TGTGCCAGCAGTGAAAAACTAGCGGGAGCCAATGAGCAGTTCTTC CASSEKLAGANEQFF
few 16 - TRBJ2-1 TRBV9 TGTGCCAGCAGCGTAGCGTCGGGTGGCTCCTACAATGAGCAGTTCTTC CASSVASGGSYNEQFF
- 11 - TRBJ1-1 TRBV7-9 TGTGCCAGCAGCTTACAGAATGAAGCTTTCTTT CASSLQNEAFF
- 12 - TRBJ2-1 TRBV12-3/TRBV12-4 TGTGCCAGCAGTTTTAGTCGGGGTGAGCAGTTCTTC CASSFSRGEQFF
- 16 TRBD2 TRBJ2-1 TRBV18 TGTGCCAGCTCACCAATTTTCAGCGGGAGTTTTGAGGAGCAGTTCTTC CASSPIFSGSFEEQFF
- 15 TRBD2 TRBJ2-7 TRBV5-1 TGCGCCAGCAGCTTTGCGGGGGGCGCGGCTGTAGAGCAGTACTTC CASSFAGGAAVEQYF
- 14 - TRBJ1-5 TRBV5-4 TGTGCCAGCAGCTTGCAGGGGCATAATCAGCCCCAGCATTTT CASSLQGHNQPQHF